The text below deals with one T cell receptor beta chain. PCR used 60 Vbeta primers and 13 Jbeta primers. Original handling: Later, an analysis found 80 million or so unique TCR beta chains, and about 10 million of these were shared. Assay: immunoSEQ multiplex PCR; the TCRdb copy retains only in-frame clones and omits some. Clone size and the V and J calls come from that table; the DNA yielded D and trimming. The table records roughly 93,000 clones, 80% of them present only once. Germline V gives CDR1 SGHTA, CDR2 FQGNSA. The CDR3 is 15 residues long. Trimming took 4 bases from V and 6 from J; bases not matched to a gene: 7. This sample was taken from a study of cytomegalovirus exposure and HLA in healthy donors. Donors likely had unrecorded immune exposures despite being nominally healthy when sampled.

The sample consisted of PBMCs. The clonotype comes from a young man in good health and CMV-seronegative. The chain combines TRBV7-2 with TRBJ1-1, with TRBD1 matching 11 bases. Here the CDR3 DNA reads TGTGCCAGCAGCTACCGGACAGGGGGCTGGTCTGAAGCTTTCTTT. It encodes CASSYRTGGWSEAFF.